This T cell receptor beta chain was captured by sequencing in a study of long-term antiretroviral therapy in people with HIV. Study overall: It was about a decade after the earliest samples that the 2015 immediate-ART recommendation appeared. Notes on the study in general: Blood, drawn from the mid-2000s to the late 2010s, may reflect older ART regimens.

They ran version v3.0 of the immunoSEQ assay at survey level. Libraries were prepared by immunoSEQ multiplex PCR; TCRdb keeps only in-frame clonotypes and omits some of them. This sample has fewer than 25,000 clones, with 86% found just once. V was pared by 5 bases and J by 8 bases, with 16 bases between. The CDR3 length is 15 residues. CDR1 and CDR2 (germline): SEHNR, FQNEAQ (reference sequence). In each sample, roughly 1-11 million cryopreserved PBMC were present before DNA extraction. On this clone itself: Antigen specificity is unknown.

The chain recombines TRBV7-9 with TRBJ1-6; D might be TRBD1 (5 bases). The sample was unsorted PBMCs, taken 1.8 years before starting antiretroviral therapy. The sequence derives from a young woman with HIV. The CDR3 nucleotides read TGTGCCAGCAGCCCCGGACACATCCCTTATTCACCCCTCCACTTT. The encoded protein is CASSPGHIPYSPLHF.